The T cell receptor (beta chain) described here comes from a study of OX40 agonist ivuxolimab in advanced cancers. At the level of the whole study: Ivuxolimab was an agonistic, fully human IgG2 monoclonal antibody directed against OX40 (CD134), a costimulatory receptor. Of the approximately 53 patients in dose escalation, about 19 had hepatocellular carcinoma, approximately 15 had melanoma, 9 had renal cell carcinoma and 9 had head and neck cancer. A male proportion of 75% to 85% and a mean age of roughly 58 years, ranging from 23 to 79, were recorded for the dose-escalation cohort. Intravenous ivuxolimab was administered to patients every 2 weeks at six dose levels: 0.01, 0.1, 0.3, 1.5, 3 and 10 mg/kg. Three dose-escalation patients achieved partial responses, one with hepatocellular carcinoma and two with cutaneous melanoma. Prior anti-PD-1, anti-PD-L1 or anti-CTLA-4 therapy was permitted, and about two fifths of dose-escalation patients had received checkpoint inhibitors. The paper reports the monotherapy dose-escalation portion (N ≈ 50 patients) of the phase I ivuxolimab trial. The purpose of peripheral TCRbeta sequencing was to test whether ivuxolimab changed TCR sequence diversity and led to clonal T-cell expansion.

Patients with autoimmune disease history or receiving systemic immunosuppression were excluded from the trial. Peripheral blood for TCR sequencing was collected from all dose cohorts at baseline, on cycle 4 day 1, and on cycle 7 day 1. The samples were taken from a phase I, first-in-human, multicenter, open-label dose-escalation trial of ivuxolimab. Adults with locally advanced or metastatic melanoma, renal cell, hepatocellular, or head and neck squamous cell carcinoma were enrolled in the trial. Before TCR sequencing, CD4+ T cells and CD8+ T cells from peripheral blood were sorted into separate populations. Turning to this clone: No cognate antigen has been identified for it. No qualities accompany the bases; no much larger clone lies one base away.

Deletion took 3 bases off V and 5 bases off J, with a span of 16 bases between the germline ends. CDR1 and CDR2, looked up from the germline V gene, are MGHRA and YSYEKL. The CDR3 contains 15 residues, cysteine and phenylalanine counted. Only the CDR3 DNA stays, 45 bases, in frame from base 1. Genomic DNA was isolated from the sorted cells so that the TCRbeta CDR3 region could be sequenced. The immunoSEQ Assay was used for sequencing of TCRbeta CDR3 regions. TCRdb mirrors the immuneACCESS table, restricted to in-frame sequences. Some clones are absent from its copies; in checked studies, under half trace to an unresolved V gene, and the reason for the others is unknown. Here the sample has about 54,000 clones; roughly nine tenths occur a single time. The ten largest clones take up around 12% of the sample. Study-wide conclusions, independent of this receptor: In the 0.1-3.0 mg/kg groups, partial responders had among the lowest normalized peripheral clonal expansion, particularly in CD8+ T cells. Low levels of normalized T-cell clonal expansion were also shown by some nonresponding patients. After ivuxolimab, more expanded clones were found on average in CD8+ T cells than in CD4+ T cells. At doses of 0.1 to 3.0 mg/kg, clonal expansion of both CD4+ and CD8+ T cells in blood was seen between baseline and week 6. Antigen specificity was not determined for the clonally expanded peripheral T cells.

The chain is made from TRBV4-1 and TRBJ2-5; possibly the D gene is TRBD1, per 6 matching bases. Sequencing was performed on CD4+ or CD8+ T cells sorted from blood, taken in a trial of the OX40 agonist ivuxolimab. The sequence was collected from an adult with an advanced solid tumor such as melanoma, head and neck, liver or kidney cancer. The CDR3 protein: CASSHVRDTLETQYF. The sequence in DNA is TGCGCCAGCAGCCACGTCCGGGACACCCTGGAGACCCAGTACTTC.